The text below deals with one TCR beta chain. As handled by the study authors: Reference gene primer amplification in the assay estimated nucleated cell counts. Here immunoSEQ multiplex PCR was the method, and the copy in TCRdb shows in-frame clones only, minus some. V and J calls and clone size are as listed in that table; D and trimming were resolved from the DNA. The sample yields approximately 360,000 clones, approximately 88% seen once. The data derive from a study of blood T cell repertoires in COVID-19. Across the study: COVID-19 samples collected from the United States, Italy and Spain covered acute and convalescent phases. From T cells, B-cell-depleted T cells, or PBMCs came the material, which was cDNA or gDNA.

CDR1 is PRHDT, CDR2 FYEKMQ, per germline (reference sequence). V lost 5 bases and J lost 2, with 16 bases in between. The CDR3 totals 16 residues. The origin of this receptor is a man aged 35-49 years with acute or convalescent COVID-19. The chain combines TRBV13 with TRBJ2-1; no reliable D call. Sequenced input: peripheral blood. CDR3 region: CASSLSSEDPYNEQFF. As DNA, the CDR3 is TGTGCCAGCAGCCTAAGCAGCGAGGATCCCTACAATGAGCAGTTCTTC.